The rows below give T cell receptor beta chains drawn from one sample of a study of T cells after yellow fever vaccination. TCRdb used MiXCR to reprocess the 5' RACE reads, holding one entry per CDR3 protein. The sample has some 340,000 distinct CDR3 sequences, 9.5% to 12% seen once; the top ten hold approximately 3%. The specimen was CD4+ T cells sorted from PBMCs, collected 45 days after the yellow fever booster vaccination. These receptors came from a man between 18 and 35 years old who received the YFV17D yellow fever vaccine. Both conserved end residues are trimmed from each CDR3. The order of the fields is J gene, V gene, CDR3 protein.

>TRBJ2-3|TRBV4-3
ASSQDYGIPEDTQY
>TRBJ2-5|TRBV6-6
ASSNSGGKETQY
>TRBJ2-6|TRBV15
ATSRVEPNVLT
>TRBJ1-3|TRBV4-2
ASSQDLRSSGNTIY
>TRBJ2-1|TRBV2
ASSDGLRNEQF
>TRBJ2-7|TRBV6-5
ASSPYPRGTYEQY
>TRBJ2-5|TRBV2
ASSEAGQRQETQY
>TRBJ2-3|TRBV20-1
SARGDLADTQY
>TRBJ2-3|TRBV5-4
ASSLMVAGISDTQY
>TRBJ1-5|TRBV6-1
ASTGTGNQPQH
>TRBJ2-5|TRBV7-9
ASIIGGAETQY
>TRBJ1-1|TRBV29-1
SVDAGNAEAF
>TRBJ2-3|TRBV30
AWELGTSGGSTDTQY
>TRBJ2-2|TRBV4-1
ASSQGRGPNTGELF
>TRBJ2-3|TRBV10-3
AISLGGSRTDTQY
>TRBJ1-2|TRBV5-6
ASSRDDYGYT
>TRBJ2-1|TRBV7-9
ASSSLTGHWDEQF
>TRBJ1-1|TRBV2
ASSVRLSPGAEAF
>TRBJ2-5|TRBV5-6
ASSSRDWGQETQY
>TRBJ2-3|TRBV2
ASSETSGYRDTQY
>TRBJ1-1|TRBV28
ASSLWAGRTNTEAF
>TRBJ2-4|TRBV6-5
ASSSVRGQEGYIQY
>TRBJ1-5|TRBV6-6
ASSQRYGEGNQPQH
>TRBJ2-1|TRBV12-3/TRBV12-4
ASSAGDAYNEQF
>TRBJ2-4|TRBV5-4
ASSKQGRGDIQY
>TRBJ2-3|TRBV7-3
ASSSGLAGGPDTQY
>TRBJ2-3|TRBV6-6
ASSQDRRNTDTQY
>TRBJ1-2|TRBV12-5
ASGLRTGGASIDGYT
>TRBJ2-1|TRBV11-2
ASSSPFRDRVKDEQF
>TRBJ2-2|TRBV11-2
ASSFPRTGTNTGELF
>TRBJ2-7|TRBV5-1
ASSGTGLRSYEQY
>TRBJ1-2|TRBV7-2
ASSLGTRNYGYT
>TRBJ1-2|TRBV5-1
ASSLGEGLNYGYT
>TRBJ2-3|TRBV9
ASPRTGSDTQY
>TRBJ2-1|TRBV6-2/TRBV6-3
ASSWRLAGGAEQF
>TRBJ2-5|TRBV9
ASSVDPAGAEETQY
>TRBJ2-4|TRBV6-2/TRBV6-3
ASSEIRVGPSKNIQY
>TRBJ2-7|TRBV7-9
ASPRISTYEQY
>TRBJ2-3|TRBV7-2
ASSWAGGPDTQY
>TRBJ2-1|TRBV7-2
ASSLAGSGLYNEQF
>TRBJ2-3|TRBV12-3/TRBV12-4
ASSRTSWDTDTQY
>TRBJ1-1|TRBV7-2
ASSADMNTEAF
>TRBJ2-5|TRBV19
ASSTLDRVQETQY
>TRBJ2-1|TRBV4-3
ASSQEGGGTRSFHEQF
>TRBJ2-3|TRBV5-1
ASSLETRGKGDTQY
>TRBJ1-6|TRBV4-1
ASSRGTASSYNSPLH
>TRBJ1-5|TRBV20-1
SAGRVNQPQH
>TRBJ1-1|TRBV5-1
ASNTATNTEAF
>TRBJ1-4|TRBV7-9
ASSLGGLLEKLF
>TRBJ2-5|TRBV3-1
ASSQGLGARETQY
>TRBJ1-1|TRBV6-5
ASSYSGARGTEAF
>TRBJ2-5|TRBV3-1
ASSQRQGAGETQY
>TRBJ2-1|TRBV15
ATSRDLGGRGLGGQF